These 7 T cell receptor beta chains were sequenced from one sample in a study of T cell responses to AZD1222 COVID-19 vaccine. Sequencing used immunoSEQ multiplex PCR; TCRdb keeps in-frame clones, though not all of them. The sample lists roughly 270,000 clones, almost 95% occurring once. The sequencing used peripheral blood, collected 28 days after the second AZD1222 dose. The receptors come from an adult who received the AZD1222 COVID-19 vaccine.

The chain couples TRBV7-9 to TRBJ1-5, with no clear D. CDR1 SEHNR and CDR2 FQNEAQ come from the germline V gene (reference sequence). Trimming took 0 bases from V and 4 from J, leaving 4 bases between them. The CDR3 is 13 amino acids. The CDR3 DNA is TGTGCCAGCAGCTTAGCTGATAATCAGCCCCAGCATTTT. Its protein is CASSLADNQPQHF.

This chain links TRBV6-1 with TRBJ1-2, with D possibly being TRBD1 (5 bases). Germline V CDR1 and CDR2: MNHNS, SASEGT. This CDR3 has 15 amino acids. V shed 5 bases and J shed 0 bases, with 13 bases lying between them. CDR3: CASSLIGHSNYGYTF. CDR3 DNA sequence: TGTGCCAGCAGTTTAATTGGACACTCTAACTATGGCTACACCTTC.

CDR3 loop: CASSPTGTGTNEQFF. In DNA form, the CDR3 reads TGTGCCAGCAGCCCGACCGGGACAGGGACTAATGAGCAGTTCTTC. The chain links TRBV3-1 (or the pseudogene TRBV3-2) to TRBJ2-1; 9 bases fit TRBD1. The V segment lost 4 bases and the J segment 7 bases; nucleotides outside the gene matches: 8. CDR1 and CDR2 (germline): LGHDT, YNNKEL (reference sequence). CDR3 length: 15 residues.

V and J are TRBV14 and TRBJ1-6; D is possibly TRBD1 (5 bases). The V end lost 0 bases, the J end lost 7 bases, and 13 bases lay between the germline ends. The CDR3 length is 16 residues. CDR1 and CDR2 (germline): SGHDN, FVKESK. The CDR3 protein is CASSQDPGAANSPLHF. In nucleotides, the CDR3 is TGTGCCAGCAGCCAAGATCCTGGGGCAGCAAATTCACCCCTCCACTTT. The complete variable domain, with remaining parts taken from reference TRBV14 and TRBJ1-6, reads EAGVTQFPSHSVIEKGQTVTLRCDPISGHDNLYWYRRVMGKEIKFLLHFVKESKQDESGMPNNRFLAERTGGTYSTLKVQPAELEDSGVYFCASSQDPGAANSPLHFGNGTRLTVT.

The chain combines TRBV9 with TRBJ2-7; 9 bases align to TRBD2. Unmatched junction bases numbered 7, after V lost 0 bases and J lost 6 bases. The CDR3 is 15 amino acids. Looked up from germline, CDR1 is SGDLS and CDR2 is YYNGEE. CDR3 coding DNA: TGTGCCAGCAGCGTAGGACTAGCGGAGAGCACCGAGCAGTACTTC. Translated, it gives CASSVGLAESTEQYF.

The sample holds a few counts of this clone. This sequence joins TRBV9 and TRBJ2-2; TRBD2 might be the D (5 bases). Germline values: CDR1 SGDLS, CDR2 YYNGEE. This CDR3 spans 15 amino acids. Between the trimmed V and J ends, which lost 0 bases and 6 bases, there was a span of 12 bases. This CDR3 is CASSVGPDGAGELFF. CDR3 nucleotides: TGTGCCAGCAGCGTAGGCCCTGACGGGGCCGGGGAGCTGTTTTTT. The full variable domain, completed using reference TRBV9 and TRBJ2-2, is DSGVTQTPKHLITATGQRVTLRCSPRSGDLSVYWYQQSLDQGLQFLIQYYNGEERAKGNILERFSAQQFPDLHSELNLSSLELGDSALYFCASSVGPDGAGELFFGEGSRLTVL.

The chain has TRBV7-8 and TRBJ2-5; 7 nucleotides line up with TRBD1. The V segment lost 1 base and the J segment 5 bases; nucleotides outside the gene matches: 7. Germline V lookup: CDR1 SGHVS, CDR2 FQNEAQ. This CDR3 comprises 15 residues. This CDR3 reads CASSLGVTGVETQYF. The DNA for the CDR3 is TGTGCCAGCAGCTTAGGAGTTACAGGGGTCGAGACCCAGTACTTC. Together with reference TRBV7-8 and TRBJ2-5, the CDR3 gives the full variable domain: GAGVSQSPRYKVAKRGQDVALRCDPISGHVSLFWYQQALGQGPEFLTYFQNEAQLDKSGLPSDRFFAERPEGSVSTLKIQRTQQEDSAVYLCASSLGVTGVETQYFGPGTRLLVL.